This T cell receptor (beta chain) was recovered during a study of blood T cell repertoires in COVID-19. Whole-study context: T cells, B-cell-depleted T cells, or PBMCs provided the cDNA or gDNA that served as material.

Germline-derived CDR1 and CDR2 are KGHDR and SFDVKD. CDR3 length: 14 residues. V lost 3 bases to trimming and J lost 7 bases, with 14 bases between them. Original processing notes: Cell counts per sample came from amplifying reference gene primers. The table came from immunoSEQ multiplex PCR; TCRdb's copy has only in-frame clones and leaves some out. D and trimming were read from the DNA, whereas the V and J calls and clone size are those reported in that table. The sample includes some 140,000 clones, 91% of them seen just once. Sequenced material: peripheral blood. The source is a man aged 50-60 years with acute or convalescent COVID-19. The chain couples TRBV24-1 to TRBJ1-1; perhaps TRBD1 as D (6 bases). CDR3: CATSDAQGGGEAFF. Written as DNA, the CDR3 is TGTGCCACCAGTGATGCACAGGGCGGCGGTGAAGCTTTCTTT.